These 31 T cell receptor beta chains were all obtained from the same sample, sequenced in a study of beta chain features in type 1 diabetes. Study-wide points: TCRB CDR3 length was moderately but significantly reduced in all four CD4+ subsets of Type 1 diabetes patients.

Every isolated RNA sample was fully reverse transcribed, so sequencing captured expressed TCRB transcripts. Profiled with immunoSEQ multiplex PCR; TCRdb holds only in-frame clones, not every one. The sample shows nearly 350,000 clones, approximately 9.7% of them seen only once. For these TCRs, the target antigens are not known. The sequencing sample was made of central memory CD4+ T cells from blood. The receptors derive from a man aged 25-40 years with type 1 diabetes.

This CDR3 reads CASSTTGKTGNTIYF. DNA for the CDR3: TGTGCCAGCAGTACTACAGGGAAGACTGGAAACACCATATATTTT. This chain connects TRBV28 to TRBJ1-3, with a possible D match to TRBD1 (6 bases). CDR3 length equals 15 residues. Trimming left V 5 bases short and J 2 bases short, with 13 bases between. In germline, CDR1 is MDHEN, CDR2 SYDVKM.

This clone was counted a few times. J is TRBJ1-1 and V is TRBV6-5; unclear D gene. CDR1 is MNHEY, CDR2 SVGAGI, per germline. V was shortened by 5 bases and J by 1 base, with 11 bases between the two germline ends. The CDR3 totals 14 residues. The CDR3 coding sequence is TGTGCCAGCAGTGCGAGATCTCCGAACACTGAAGCTTTCTTT. Its translation: CASSARSPNTEAFF.

This clone has just a few counts. The chain is built from TRBV28 and TRBJ2-3; 8 bases match TRBD2. The CDR3 loop spans 16 amino acids. The V and J ends lost 3 bases and 4 bases, in that order; junction bases with no gene match: 9. In germline, CDR1 is MDHEN, CDR2 SYDVKM. The CDR3 nucleotides are TGTGCCAGCAGTTTCGCGGGGGGCGGTTTACCAGATACGCAGTATTTT. It specifies CASSFAGGGLPDTQYF.

This clone turned up a few times. The V and J genes are TRBV2 and TRBJ1-1, with D uncertain. Per germline, CDR1 SNHLY and CDR2 FYNNEI. V was trimmed by 7 bases and J by 3 bases, leaving 12 bases between them. The CDR3 runs to 13 residues. The CDR3 loop is CASKRVPDTEAFF. The CDR3 nucleotides are TGTGCCAGCAAGAGAGTACCGGACACTGAAGCTTTCTTT.

This clone was observed a handful of times. The rearrangement uses TRBV9 and TRBJ2-1; possible D gene TRBD2, 5 bases. Trimming took 0 bases from V and 9 from J, leaving 13 bases between them. The CDR3 length is 14 residues. In germline, CDR1 is SGDLS, CDR2 YYNGEE. The CDR3 nucleotides are TGTGCCAGCAGCGTAGGTCCGGGGTTGGGTGAGCAGTTCTTC. The encoded protein is CASSVGPGLGEQFF. Complete variable domain (other parts from reference TRBV9 and TRBJ2-1): DSGVTQTPKHLITATGQRVTLRCSPRSGDLSVYWYQQSLDQGLQFLIQYYNGEERAKGNILERFSAQQFPDLHSELNLSSLELGDSALYFCASSVGPGLGEQFFGPGTRLTVL.

Remarks on this clone: In the same sample, other DNA sequences code for this CDR3. V gene TRBV19 combines with J gene TRBJ1-1, with D tentatively TRBD1 (6 bases). V was cut by 4 bases and J by 1 base, with 10 bases left in between. The CDR3 extends over 14 amino acids. Germline-derived CDR1 and CDR2 are LNHDA and SQIVND (reference sequence). CDR3 region: CASSTRTANTEAFF. The CDR3 nucleotides are TGTGCCAGTAGTACTAGGACAGCGAACACTGAAGCTTTCTTT.

The chain uses TRBV2 and TRBJ2-4, with 9 bases lining up with TRBD2. The J segment lost 5 bases and the V segment lost 6 bases, leaving 2 bases of the junction unmatched. Germline assignment: CDR1 SNHLY and CDR2 FYNNEI. This CDR3 is built from 13 residues. CDR3 coding DNA: TGTGCCAGCAGAGCGGGGGGACAAAACATTCAGTACTTC. This gives the protein CASRAGGQNIQYF. The complete variable domain, with remaining parts taken from reference TRBV2 and TRBJ2-4, reads EPEVTQTPSHQVTQMGQEVILRCVPISNHLYFYWYRQILGQKVEFLVSFYNNEISEKSEIFDDQFSVERPDGSNFTLKIRSTKLEDSAMYFCASRAGGQNIQYFGAGTRLSVL.

This chain connects TRBV2 to TRBJ1-5; D is possibly TRBD1 (5 bases). Trimming stripped 4 bases from V and 6 bases from J, with 13 bases between. From germline, CDR1 is SNHLY and CDR2 FYNNEI. The CDR3 spans 14 residues. The CDR3 DNA reads TGTGCCAGCAGTGGCGGGGGAAACGGTCAGCCCCAGCATTTT. Protein product: CASSGGGNGQPQHF.

This clone was seen only a few times. The chain joins TRBV29-1 to TRBJ2-1, with D perhaps given as TRBD1 or TRBD2 (5 bases each). This CDR3 contains 15 residues. Germline V gene sequence: CDR1 SQVTM, CDR2 ANQGSEA. Trimming took off 5 bases at V and 0 bases at J, with 14 bases between the two ends. CDR3 sequence reads: CSVTILGGSYNEQFF. For the CDR3, the DNA is TGCAGCGTTACCATCCTTGGGGGCTCCTACAATGAGCAGTTCTTC.

This clone was detected a few times. The J gene is TRBJ2-3, the V gene TRBV4-3; D not resolved. CDR3 size: 15 residues. Trimming left V 1 base short and J 3 bases short, with 11 bases between. Germline values: CDR1 LGHNA, CDR2 YSLEER. The CDR3: CASSQGGLRTDTQYF. The CDR3, as DNA: TGCGCCAGCAGCCAAGGGGGTCTGCGTACAGATACGCAGTATTTT.

This clone has a handful of counts. The chain joins TRBV28 to TRBJ2-1; TRBD1 matches 8 bases. CDR3 length: 13 amino acids. Germline V gene lookup returns CDR1 MDHEN and CDR2 SYDVKM. Trimming cost V 6 bases and J 9 bases; bases outside gene matches: 7. The CDR3 nucleotides read TGTGCCAGCAGCCGCGTGGACAGGGCTGAGCAGTTCTTC. Translating gives CASSRVDRAEQFF.

This clone was recorded many times. The chain is built from TRBV5-5 and TRBJ2-2; D gene ambiguous. Germline V gives CDR1 SGHKS, CDR2 YYEKEE (reference sequence). V shed 0 bases and J shed 1 base, with 1 base lying between them. This CDR3 has 13 amino acids. The CDR3 loop is CASSLVNTGELFF. In nucleotides, the CDR3 is TGTGCCAGCAGCTTGGTGAACACCGGGGAGCTGTTTTTT.

A few counts support this clone. The gene calls are TRBV4-1 and TRBJ1-2, with TRBD1 matching over 12 bases. V trimming: 4 bases; J trimming: 3 bases; junction bases outside the gene matches: 12. CDR3 size: 18 residues. Germline CDR1 MGHRA, CDR2 YSYEKL. CDR3 region: CASSPQVSGQGADYGYTF. CDR3 coding DNA: TGCGCCAGCAGCCCACAAGTCTCGGGACAGGGGGCTGACTATGGCTACACCTTC.

This clone showed up just a few times. The J gene is TRBJ1-3, the V gene TRBV28; no clear D gene. The germline V gene encodes CDR1 MDHEN and CDR2 SYDVKM. CDR3 size: 13 residues. V was cut by 7 bases and J by 2 bases, with 9 bases left in between. Written as DNA, the CDR3 is TGTGCCAGCAAGACCGGCCCTGGAAACACCATATATTTT. Protein sequence: CASKTGPGNTIYF.

This clone was seen a handful of times. V gene TRBV29-1 combines with J gene TRBJ1-4; D may be TRBD1 (6 bases). CDR1 is SQVTM and CDR2 is ANQGSEA in the germline V gene. CDR3 size: 14 residues. Trimming removed 5 bases at V and 2 bases at J, with 12 bases between. CDR3 residues: CSVSRGGTNEKLFF. CDR3 sequence (DNA): TGCAGCGTTTCTAGGGGGGGGACTAATGAAAAACTGTTTTTT.

This clone appeared a few times. The genes are TRBV19 and TRBJ1-5; no firm D call. V lost 8 bases, J lost 4 bases, and 12 bases lay in between. This CDR3 region has 13 residues. Germline V CDR1 and CDR2: LNHDA, SQIVND (reference sequence). CDR3 protein: CASERGINQPQHF. CDR3 DNA sequence: TGTGCCAGTGAGCGCGGCATTAATCAGCCCCAGCATTTT. Filled out from reference TRBV19 and TRBJ1-5, the complete variable domain reads DGGITQSPKYLFRKEGQNVTLSCEQNLNHDAMYWYRQDPGQGLRLIYYSQIVNDFQKGDIAEGYSVSREKKESFPLTVTSAQKNPTAFYLCASERGINQPQHFGDGTRLSIL.

The gene calls are TRBV9 and TRBJ1-2; D perhaps matches TRBD1 (5 bases). The CDR3 has 15 residues. Germline loops: CDR1 SGDLS, CDR2 YYNGEE. Trimming removed 0 bases at V and 7 bases at J, with 16 bases between. The chain's CDR3 is CASSVAPGSRGGYTF. The CDR3 region has the DNA TGTGCCAGCAGCGTAGCTCCAGGGTCAAGGGGTGGCTACACCTTC.

This clone was found many times. The chain couples TRBV5-4 to TRBJ2-3, with D tentatively TRBD2 (6 bases). CDR3 length: 19 residues. V shed 4 bases and J shed 3 bases, with 27 bases lying between them. Germline values: CDR1 SGHNT, CDR2 YYREEE (reference sequence). The CDR3 DNA sequence: TGTGCCAGCAGCCCGAAGGCGGCGGGGCCCGCCCGTGGGACAGATACGCAGTATTTT. It encodes CASSPKAAGPARGTDTQYF.

CDR3 in amino acids: CASSWRGAGPSGDTQYF. CDR3 in DNA: TGTGCCAGCAGCTGGAGGGGGGCGGGGCCAAGCGGAGATACGCAGTATTTT. The V and J genes are TRBV7-9 and TRBJ2-3; D could derive from TRBD1 or TRBD2 (6 bases each). This CDR3 region has 17 residues. The germline V gene encodes CDR1 SEHNR and CDR2 FQNEAQ (reference sequence). Trimming shortened V by 4 bases and J by 5 bases, and 22 bases separated the two germline ends. The full variable domain, completed using reference TRBV7-9 and TRBJ2-3, is DTGVSQNPRHKITKRGQNVTFRCDPISEHNRLYWYRQTLGQGPEFLTYFQNEAQLEKSRLLSDRFSAERPKGSFSTLEIQRTEQGDSAMYLCASSWRGAGPSGDTQYFGPGTRLTVL.

This clone was detected ten times or more. The gene calls are TRBV5-4 and TRBJ2-1; 13 bases match TRBD2. The CDR3 consists of 15 residues. With V trimmed by 3 bases and J by 7 bases, 4 bases remained unmatched. Germline CDR1 SGHNT, CDR2 YYREEE (reference sequence). In DNA, the CDR3 is TGTGCCAGCAGCTCCGGACTAGCGGGGGAGAATGAGCAGTTCTTC. Protein: CASSSGLAGENEQFF.

This clone was observed at least ten times. The chain couples TRBV28 to TRBJ2-1; D not certain. V lost 6 bases, J lost 5 bases, and 11 bases lay in between. CDR3 length: 13 residues. In germline, CDR1 is MDHEN, CDR2 SYDVKM. The CDR3 bases are TGTGCCAGCAGCCGCGGACGGGACAATGAGCAGTTCTTC. This translates into CASSRGRDNEQFF.

The chain is built from TRBV15 and TRBJ1-2; D gene uncertain. V was clipped by 5 bases and J by 4 bases, with 8 bases between them. This CDR3 has 12 amino acids. The germline V gene has CDR1 LNHNV and CDR2 YYDKDF (reference sequence). CDR3 sequence reads: CATSSEAYGYTF. DNA of the CDR3: TGTGCCACCAGCTCAGAGGCCTATGGCTACACCTTC.

This clone was seen only a few times. The chain couples TRBV9 to TRBJ1-3; no firm D call. Germline CDR1 SGDLS, CDR2 YYNGEE. This CDR3 comprises 13 residues. Trimming removed 0 bases from V and 7 bases from J, with 8 bases in between. CDR3 loop: CASSVAPVNTIYF. CDR3 nucleotide sequence: TGTGCCAGCAGCGTAGCGCCGGTGAACACCATATATTTT.

J is TRBJ2-3 and V is TRBV7-9; D gene unclear. CDR1 and CDR2 (germline): SEHNR, FQNEAQ (reference sequence). This CDR3 spans 14 amino acids. The germline V and J ends were trimmed by 6 bases and 0 bases, with 10 bases remaining between them. As DNA, the CDR3 is TGTGCCAGCAGTTTGTTCACTAGCACAGATACGCAGTATTTT. It codes for CASSLFTSTDTQYF.

The J gene is TRBJ2-3, the V gene TRBV28, with D possibly TRBD2 on 5 matching bases. The CDR3 is 13 residues long. Germline V gene lookup returns CDR1 MDHEN and CDR2 SYDVKM. V lost 2 bases, J lost 4 bases, and 7 bases lay in between. Here the CDR3 DNA reads TGTGCCAGCAGTTTACCTAGCCCAGATACGCAGTATTTT. Amino acids: CASSLPSPDTQYF.

This clone appeared a few times. Here the CDR3 DNA reads TGTGCCAGCAGCCGACAGGGAAATTCACCCCTCCACTTT. Its protein product is CASSRQGNSPLHF. The chain carries TRBV7-2 and TRBJ1-6, with TRBD1 identical over 7 bases. Looked up from germline, CDR1 is SGHTA and CDR2 is FQGNSA. CDR3 length: 13 amino acids. Trimming cost V 5 bases and J 7 bases; bases outside gene matches: 2. The variable domain in full, with the rest retrieved from reference TRBV7-2 and TRBJ1-6, is GAGVSQSPSNKVTEKGKDVELRCDPISGHTALYWYRQSLGQGLEFLIYFQGNSAPDKSGLPSDRFSAERTGGSVSTLTIQRTQQEDSAVYLCASSRQGNSPLHFGNGTRLTVT.

J is TRBJ2-7 and V is TRBV6-1, with TRBD1 identical over 8 bases. This CDR3 spans 13 amino acids. The V gene end was trimmed by 10 bases and the J gene end by 3 bases; junction bases not matched to a gene: 8. The germline CDR1 and CDR2 sequences are MNHNS and SASEGT. CDR3 nucleotide sequence: TGTGCCACATCGACAGGGGACTTCTACGAGCAGTACTTC. The encoded protein is CATSTGDFYEQYF.

This clone was seen a few times. The chain links TRBV25-1 to TRBJ2-7, with D uncertain. The germline V and J ends were trimmed by 5 bases and 3 bases, with 5 bases remaining between them. Germline loops: CDR1 MGHDK, CDR2 SYGVNS. This CDR3 has 11 amino acids. CDR3 loop: CASSNDYEQYF. The DNA of the CDR3 is TGTGCCAGCAGTAACGACTACGAGCAGTACTTC.

On this clone: A far larger clone is only one base removed, so a read error is likely. This chain uses TRBV5-4 with TRBJ2-6, with 7 positions matching TRBD1. Looked up from germline, CDR1 is SGHNT and CDR2 is YYREEE (reference sequence). This CDR3 contains 15 residues. The V gene end was trimmed by 4 bases and the J gene end by 3 bases; junction bases not matched to a gene: 4. In DNA form, the CDR3 reads TGTGCCAGCAGCCTTGACAGGGATGGGGCCAACGTCCTGACTTTC. Residues: CASSLDRDGANVLTF.

This clone was seen more than once but under ten times. This chain uses TRBV9 with TRBJ1-1, with D tentatively TRBD1 (6 bases). Germline lookup yields CDR1 SGDLS and CDR2 YYNGEE. The CDR3 runs 14 residues. V lost 3 bases to trimming and J lost 1 base, with 10 bases between them. CDR3 bases: TGTGCCAGCAGCGCGGTACAGGGGAACACTGAAGCTTTCTTT. This codes for CASSAVQGNTEAFF.

This chain links TRBV6-5 with TRBJ1-2; D is ambiguous. Germline CDR1 reads MNHEY; CDR2 reads SVGAGI. The CDR3 length is 12 residues. The V end was cut by 8 bases, the J end by 3 bases, with 10 bases between. CDR3 sequence: CASRWRDYGYTF. The CDR3 region has the DNA TGTGCCAGCCGTTGGAGGGACTATGGCTACACCTTC.